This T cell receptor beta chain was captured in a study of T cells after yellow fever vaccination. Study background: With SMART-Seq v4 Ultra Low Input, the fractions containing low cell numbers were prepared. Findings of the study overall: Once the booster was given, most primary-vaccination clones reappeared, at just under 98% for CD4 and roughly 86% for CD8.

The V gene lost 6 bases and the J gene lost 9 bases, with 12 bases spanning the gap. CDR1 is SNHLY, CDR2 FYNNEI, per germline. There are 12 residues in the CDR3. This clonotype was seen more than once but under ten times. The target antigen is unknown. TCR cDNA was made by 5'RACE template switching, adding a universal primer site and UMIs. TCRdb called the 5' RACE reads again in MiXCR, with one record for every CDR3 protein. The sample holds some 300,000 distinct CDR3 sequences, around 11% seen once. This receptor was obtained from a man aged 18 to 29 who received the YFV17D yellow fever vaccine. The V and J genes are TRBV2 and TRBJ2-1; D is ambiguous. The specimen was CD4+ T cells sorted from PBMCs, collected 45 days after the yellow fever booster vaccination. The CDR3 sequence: CASRMQSREQFF. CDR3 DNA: TGTGCCAGCAGGATGCAGTCTCGTGAGCAGTTCTTC.